The 23 T cell receptor beta chains given below trace back to one sample, sequenced in a study of shared clonotypes between healthy human individuals. Method: immunoSEQ multiplex PCR; TCRdb's copy keeps in-frame clones and lacks some. The sample has some 500,000 clones; 90% to 96% are singletons. Material: naive CD4+ T cells sorted from blood. As for subset: CD45RA+ positively selected. The receptors were gathered from a woman in her twenties or thirties in good health.

The rearrangement joins TRBV9 to TRBJ2-3, with D hard to call. Germline values: CDR1 SGDLS, CDR2 YYNGEE. The CDR3 totals 14 residues. Deletions cut 0 bases from V and 2 bases from J, with 7 bases between. The CDR3 region is CASSVGVSTDTQYF. The CDR3 nucleotides read TGTGCCAGCAGCGTAGGAGTTTCCACAGATACGCAGTATTTT.

V usage is TRBV18 and J usage is TRBJ1-3; unclear D gene. The germline V and J ends were trimmed by 2 bases and 0 bases, with 17 bases remaining between them. Germline CDR1 is KGHSH and CDR2 is LQKENI. This CDR3 is built from 18 residues. The CDR3 DNA is TGTGCCAGCTCACCAGTATACAGATTCGAAAACTCTGGAAACACCATATATTTT. Translating it yields CASSPVYRFENSGNTIYF.

The genes are TRBV4-1 and TRBJ2-6, with D tentatively TRBD1 or TRBD2 (5 bases each). CDR1 is MGHRA and CDR2 is YSYEKL in the germline V gene. The CDR3 runs to 17 residues. Trimming pared 3 bases from V and 7 bases from J, leaving 19 bases between. The chain's CDR3 is CASSQVPSRGDANVLTF. CDR3 bases: TGCGCCAGCAGCCAGGTTCCTTCGAGGGGCGACGCCAACGTCCTGACTTTC.

The genes are TRBV5-1 and TRBJ1-6; no clear D gene. Trimming took 4 bases from V and 6 from J, leaving 11 bases between them. CDR1 is SGHRS and CDR2 is YFSETQ in the germline V gene. The CDR3 totals 14 residues. CDR3 sequence: CASSVVAGNSPLHF. For the CDR3, the DNA is TGCGCCAGCAGCGTAGTAGCGGGTAATTCACCCCTCCACTTT.

The V and J genes are TRBV5-1 and TRBJ2-7; D gene uncertain. The CDR3 totals 13 residues. V was trimmed by 1 base and J by 2 bases, leaving 7 bases between them. Germline lookup yields CDR1 SGHRS and CDR2 YFSETQ. The CDR3 DNA is TGCGCCAGCAGCTTGTCTGTAACCTACGAGCAGTACTTC. It specifies CASSLSVTYEQYF. The full variable domain, completed using reference TRBV5-1 and TRBJ2-7, is KAGVTQTPRYLIKTRGQQVTLSCSPISGHRSVSWYQQTPGQGLQFLFEYFSETQRNKGNFPGRFSGRQFSNSRSEMNVSTLELGDSALYLCASSLSVTYEQYFGPGTRLTVT.

The chain couples TRBV4-2 to TRBJ2-2, with D possibly being TRBD1 (6 bases). This CDR3 region has 13 residues. The ends were cut back, 6 bases at V and 5 bases at J, with 10 bases in the middle. Germline V CDR1 and CDR2: LGHNA, YNFKEQ. CDR3 nucleotide sequence: TGTGCCAGCAGGAGAACAGGGACCGGGGAGCTGTTTTTT. This translates into CASRRTGTGELFF.

This rearrangement joins TRBV19 to TRBJ2-7, with D tentatively TRBD1 (6 bases). The ends were cut back, 3 bases at V and 3 bases at J, with 6 bases in the middle. This CDR3 has 12 amino acids. Germline CDR1 reads LNHDA; CDR2 reads SQIVND (reference sequence). The DNA of the CDR3 is TGTGCCAGTAGTATGACAGGCTACGAGCAGTACTTC. This codes for CASSMTGYEQYF.

The V gene is TRBV28, the J gene TRBJ1-4, with 7 nucleotides matching TRBD1. CDR3 length equals 15 residues. Germline loops: CDR1 MDHEN, CDR2 SYDVKM. Unmatched junction bases numbered 4, after V lost 5 bases and J lost 1 base. CDR3 bases: TGTGCCAGCAGTGCTGCAGGGGGAACTAATGAAAAACTGTTTTTT. Protein sequence: CASSAAGGTNEKLFF.

The gene calls are TRBV30 and TRBJ2-6; D tentatively fits TRBD1 or TRBD2 (5 bases each). CDR3 length: 17 residues. V shed 7 bases and J shed 0 bases, with 19 bases lying between them. Germline V lookup: CDR1 GTSNPN, CDR2 SVGIG (reference sequence). The CDR3 protein is CALFPGPLLSGANVLTF. The DNA for the CDR3 is TGTGCCTTGTTCCCGGGACCTCTCCTCTCTGGGGCCAACGTCCTGACTTTC.

The chain joins TRBV7-8 to TRBJ1-2; D perhaps matches TRBD1 (6 bases). Germline V CDR1 and CDR2: SGHVS, FQNEAQ. The CDR3 has 14 residues. Trimming cost V 4 bases and J 7 bases, with 16 bases left between them. CDR3 DNA sequence: TGTGCCAGCAGCTCTACCCCGGGGGCCCCTGGCTACACCTTC. Its translation: CASSSTPGAPGYTF.

This sequence joins TRBV7-6 and TRBJ2-7; no clear D. V lost 5 bases to trimming and J lost 12 bases, with 14 bases between them. The CDR3 runs to 11 residues. CDR1 and CDR2 (germline): SGHVS, FNYEAQ. The CDR3 protein is CASSLGGPGYF. The CDR3 DNA sequence: TGTGCCAGCAGCCTTGGCGGCCCCGGGTACTTC.

The chain uses TRBV4-1 and TRBJ2-3; tentatively, D is TRBD2 (6 bases). Per the germline V gene, CDR1 is MGHRA and CDR2 is YSYEKL. Between the trimmed V and J ends, which lost 0 bases and 6 bases, there was a span of 13 bases. CDR3 length equals 15 residues. Here the CDR3 reads CASSQERGSSDTQYF. The DNA of the CDR3 is TGCGCCAGCAGCCAAGAGCGGGGTAGTAGCGATACGCAGTATTTT.

The rearrangement joins TRBV2 to TRBJ1-2; possibly TRBD1 for D (5 bases). CDR1 is SNHLY, CDR2 FYNNEI, per germline. V shed 4 bases and J shed 2 bases, with 17 bases lying between them. This CDR3 is built from 16 residues. CDR3 sequence reads: CASSVGGGWGNYGYTF. Written as DNA, the CDR3 is TGTGCCAGCAGTGTGGGTGGGGGATGGGGAAACTATGGCTACACCTTC.

The genes are TRBV18 and TRBJ1-2; D remains ambiguous. CDR1 and CDR2 from the germline V gene are KGHSH and LQKENI. Trimming removed 2 bases at V and 4 bases at J, with 8 bases between. CDR3 size: 13 residues. DNA for the CDR3: TGTGCCAGCTCACCAACGGAATCCTATGGCTACACCTTC. Translating gives CASSPTESYGYTF.

This clone showed up just once. The rearrangement links TRBV4-2 to TRBJ2-7, with 10 positions matching TRBD2. With 0 bases clipped from V and 2 bases from J, the junction kept 16 bases outside the gene matches. The CDR3 loop spans 20 amino acids. Germline V lookup: CDR1 LGHNA, CDR2 YNFKEQ. The CDR3 coding sequence is TGTGCCAGCAGCCAAGAGCGGTTTCTAGCGGGAGTCGGGCAGGCCTACGAGCAGTACTTC. It yields the protein CASSQERFLAGVGQAYEQYF.

V usage is TRBV5-1 and J usage is TRBJ2-7; 8 bases line up with TRBD1. The CDR3 spans 14 residues. Per the germline V gene, CDR1 is SGHRS and CDR2 is YFSETQ. The junction had 5 bases not matched to a gene; V was cut back by 2 bases and J by 4 bases. The DNA for the CDR3 is TGCGCCAGCAGCTTAACAGGGGGTCGTTACGAGCAGTACTTC. It translates to CASSLTGGRYEQYF.

The J gene is TRBJ2-1, the V gene TRBV5-6, with 7 bases lining up with TRBD2. Germline CDR1 reads SGHDT; CDR2 reads YYEEEE. CDR3 size: 15 residues. Unmatched junction bases numbered 4, after V lost 4 bases and J lost 0 bases. The CDR3 region is CASSLLADSYNEQFF. The CDR3 region has the DNA TGTGCCAGCAGCCTCCTAGCGGACTCCTACAATGAGCAGTTCTTC. The full variable domain, completed using reference TRBV5-6 and TRBJ2-1, is DAGVTQSPTHLIKTRGQQVTLRCSPKSGHDTVSWYQQALGQGPQFIFQYYEEEERQRGNFPDRFSGHQFPNYSSELNVNALLLGDSALYLCASSLLADSYNEQFFGPGTRLTVL.

The chain carries TRBV5-1 and TRBJ2-7; 9 nucleotides line up with TRBD2. Germline V lookup: CDR1 SGHRS, CDR2 YFSETQ. The CDR3 extends over 16 amino acids. V shed 0 bases and J 5 bases; nucleotides not matched to a gene: 9. The CDR3 DNA is TGCGCCAGCAGCTTGGCCCCCCTAGCGGGAATCAACGAGCAGTACTTC. It specifies CASSLAPLAGINEQYF.

The chain employs TRBV23-1 and TRBJ1-2; the D gene is possibly TRBD1 (6 bases). TRBV23-1 is an open reading frame whose function is uncertain. This CDR3 contains 17 residues. Between the trimmed V and J ends, which lost 5 bases and 0 bases, there was a span of 19 bases. The CDR3 loop reads CASSNRTDSLANYGYTF. DNA of the CDR3: TGCGCCAGCAGTAACCGGACAGATTCCTTAGCTAACTATGGCTACACCTTC.

The chain carries TRBV2 and TRBJ1-4; D not resolved. Germline V gene lookup returns CDR1 SNHLY and CDR2 FYNNEI. The CDR3 spans 15 residues. V was cut by 5 bases and J by 10 bases, with 20 bases left in between. CDR3 DNA sequence: TGTGCCAGCAGTAGGGAAGAAGCCCACGTCGCAAAACTGTTTTTT. This codes for CASSREEAHVAKLFF. The entire variable domain, with the rest obtained from reference TRBV2 and TRBJ1-4, is as follows: EPEVTQTPSHQVTQMGQEVILRCVPISNHLYFYWYRQILGQKVEFLVSFYNNEISEKSEIFDDQFSVERPDGSNFTLKIRSTKLEDSAMYFCASSREEAHVAKLFFGSGTQLSVL.

J is TRBJ1-1 and V is TRBV9; tentative D call: TRBD1 (5 bases). The germline V and J ends were trimmed by 4 bases and 2 bases, with 9 bases remaining between them. The CDR3 loop spans 13 amino acids. Germline CDR1 reads SGDLS; CDR2 reads YYNGEE. The CDR3 spells CASSWDGNTEAFF. CDR3 sequence (DNA): TGTGCCAGCAGCTGGGACGGCAACACTGAAGCTTTCTTT.

This chain uses TRBV28 with TRBJ1-1, with D hard to call. Germline-derived CDR1 and CDR2 are MDHEN and SYDVKM. V lost 4 bases and J lost 4, with 13 bases in between. The CDR3 is 14 amino acids. The CDR3 bases are TGTGCCAGCAGTTCCCCATCGGGGATCACTGAAGCTTTCTTT. Encoded protein: CASSSPSGITEAFF.

This chain links TRBV28 with TRBJ1-5; TRBD1 might be the D (5 bases). The V end lost 7 bases, the J end lost 7 bases, and 11 bases lay between the germline ends. Germline lookup yields CDR1 MDHEN and CDR2 SYDVKM. The CDR3 totals 12 residues. For the CDR3, the DNA is TGTGCCAGCACAGGGCCGGGGCAGCCCCAGCATTTT. Protein: CASTGPGQPQHF. Looking up the rest from reference TRBV28 and TRBJ1-5 gives the full variable domain: DVKVTQSSRYLVKRTGEKVFLECVQDMDHENMFWYRQDPGLGLRLIYFSYDVKMKEKGDIPEGYSVSREKKERFSLILESASTNQTSMYLCASTGPGQPQHFGDGTRLSIL.